The T cell receptor beta chain described here comes from a study of blood T cell repertoires in COVID-19. Across the whole study: Sources were T cells, B-cell-depleted T cells, or PBMCs; the material itself was cDNA or gDNA.

TCRdb's table, derived via immunoSEQ multiplex PCR, lists solely in-frame clones and lacks some. This table has about 230,000 clones, 83% appearing once. The CDR3 length is 14 residues. Germline CDR1 is SGHDT and CDR2 is YYEEEE. V trimming: 5 bases; J trimming: 5 bases; junction bases outside the gene matches: 4. This clone is a singleton in its sample. This chain links TRBV5-6 with TRBJ2-1; 10 bases align to TRBD2. This TCR was recovered from a woman aged 50 to 65 with acute or convalescent COVID-19. The sequencing sample was made of peripheral blood. The CDR3 protein is CASRPGLANNEQFF. CDR3 DNA sequence: TGTGCCAGCAGGCCGGGACTAGCGAACAATGAGCAGTTCTTC.